Many counts were recorded for the clone carrying this TCR beta chain. The time point was: blood at routine non-recurrence follow-up after resection. TCRs were sequenced from unsorted whole RNA of tumor, nontumor lung or PBMC. The data are from a study of spatial heterogeneity in lung cancer. As for the study in general: The follow-up PBMC samples were sequenced whenever they were available. The median time to follow-up was about two years after resection. Beta-chain sequences consistently outnumbered alpha-chain sequences in detection.

Every TCR cDNA molecule bore its own unique molecular identifier. TCRdb re-analysed the 5' RACE reads in MiXCR, keeping a single row per CDR3 protein. Of 15,000 to 20,000 distinct CDR3 sequences listed, about 9% are singletons. Germline CDR1 reads MNHEY; CDR2 reads SVGAGI. This CDR3 comprises 14 residues. V was shortened by 4 bases and J by 0 bases, with 10 bases between the two germline ends. This TCR was recovered from a male donor with early-stage non-small cell lung cancer. V usage is TRBV6-5 and J usage is TRBJ2-7; D might be TRBD2 (5 bases). This specimen was PBMCs, taken at follow-up. CDR3 in amino acids: CASSSTGNSYEQYF. CDR3 in DNA: TGTGCCAGCAGTTCGACCGGGAACTCCTACGAGCAGTACTTC.